The subject of this entry is one T cell receptor beta chain. The antigen remains unidentified. The repertoire was sequenced with immunoSEQ multiplex PCR; TCRdb's copy has only in-frame clones and lacks some. This table holds 2,000 to 3,000 clones, approximately 82% found once. These data come from a study of brain metastases from non-small cell lung cancer. Trimming cost V 5 bases and J 3 bases, with 13 bases left between them. The germline V gene encodes CDR1 MDHEN and CDR2 SYDVKM. This CDR3 has 14 residues. General study points: T-cell clones appeared expanded in about 60% of brain metastases relative to matched primary tumors. Brain metastases shared most TCR repertoire with primaries, with sparse T cells.

Material for sequencing was primary lung tumor tissue. This chain links TRBV28 with TRBJ2-5, with D possibly TRBD1 on 5 matching bases. The source is a donor at least 40 years old with non-small cell lung cancer. The CDR3, as DNA: TGTGCCAGCAGTCTCACCTGGGGCAAAGAGACCCAGTACTTC. It encodes CASSLTWGKETQYF.